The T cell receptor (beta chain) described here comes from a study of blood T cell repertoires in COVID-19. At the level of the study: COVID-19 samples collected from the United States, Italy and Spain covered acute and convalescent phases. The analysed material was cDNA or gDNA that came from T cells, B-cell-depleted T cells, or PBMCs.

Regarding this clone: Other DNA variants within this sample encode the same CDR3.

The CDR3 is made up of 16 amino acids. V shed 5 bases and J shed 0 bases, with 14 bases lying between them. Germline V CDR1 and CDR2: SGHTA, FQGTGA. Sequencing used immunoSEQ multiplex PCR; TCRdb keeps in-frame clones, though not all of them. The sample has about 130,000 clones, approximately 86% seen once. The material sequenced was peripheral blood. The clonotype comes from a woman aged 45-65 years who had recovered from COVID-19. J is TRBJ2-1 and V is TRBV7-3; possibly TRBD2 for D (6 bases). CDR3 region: CASSPPSASSYNEQFF. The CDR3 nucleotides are TGTGCCAGCAGCCCCCCTAGCGCCAGCTCCTACAATGAGCAGTTCTTC.